The present T cell receptor (beta chain) was sequenced within a study of blood T cell repertoires in COVID-19. TCRdb's table, derived via immunoSEQ multiplex PCR, lists solely in-frame clones and lacks some. The sample gives about 400,000 clones, roughly 87% of which show up once; roughly 3% is in the top ten. CDR3 size: 16 residues. Trimming cost V 1 base and J 6 bases, with 16 bases left between them. The germline V gene has CDR1 MGHRA and CDR2 YSYEKL. This TCR was recovered from a woman younger than 45 who had recovered from COVID-19. The sample taken for sequencing was PBMCs or T cells enriched from blood (not recorded which). The chain employs TRBV4-1 and TRBJ2-1; D gene unclear. In nucleotides, the CDR3 is TGCGCCAGCAGCCAAGTCCGTGCAGGCTTTTCCAATGAGCAGTTCTTC. This sequence encodes CASSQVRAGFSNEQFF.